These 15 T cell receptor beta chains were all obtained from the same sample, sequenced in a study of T cell repertoires in cytomegalovirus infection. Their antigen targets remain unknown. MiXCR, applied by TCRdb to the reads, yields one record per CDR3 protein. The table records approximately 990,000 distinct CDR3 sequences, approximately 30% of them present only once. The source material was cultured CD8+ T cells from PBMCs, sampled from culture after CMV antigen stimulation. These receptor sequences come from a human donor in good health (CMV status not recorded). Some clones in this sample may be carry-over from other donors' samples.

The chain has TRBV27 and TRBJ2-5; D uncertain. V lost 7 bases and J lost 5, with 17 bases in between. Per the germline V gene, CDR1 is MNHEY and CDR2 is SMNVEV (reference sequence). The CDR3 totals 14 residues. The CDR3 sequence: CASTSGGRPETQYF. The CDR3 DNA follows: TGTGCCAGCACCTCGGGCGGCCGGCCGGAGACCCAGTACTTC.

The chain has TRBV4-1 and TRBJ1-5; 7 positions agree with TRBD1. Germline V CDR1 and CDR2: MGHRA, YSYEKL. The CDR3 covers 16 residues. J was trimmed by 5 bases and V by 3 bases; bases with no gene match: 10. CDR3 sequence reads: CASSHNPGQRDQPQHF. The DNA for the CDR3 is TGCGCCAGCAGCCATAACCCGGGACAGAGAGATCAGCCCCAGCATTTT.

A remark on this clonotype: This sequence may be a read error, since a much larger clone differs from it by one base. The chain joins TRBV20-1 to TRBJ2-1; maybe TRBD2 (6 bases). Germline CDR1 is DFQATT and CDR2 is SNEGSKA (reference sequence). The CDR3 runs to 15 residues. This CDR3 is CGARDRGTHNNEQFF. Written as DNA, the CDR3 is TGCGGTGCTAGAGATCGGGGGACTCATAACAATGAGCAGTTCTTC.

The V call is TRBV18, the J call TRBJ1-2; D not resolved. The V end was cut by 2 bases, the J end by 1 base, with 14 bases between. This CDR3 has 16 amino acids. Germline V lookup: CDR1 KGHSH, CDR2 LQKENI. The DNA for the CDR3 is TGTGCCAGCTCACCATCCCCCCAGGATTATAACTATGGCTACACCTTC. Its translation: CASSPSPQDYNYGYTF. Full variable domain (outside the CDR3, taken from reference TRBV18 and TRBJ1-2): NAGVMQNPRHLVRRRGQEARLRCSPMKGHSHVYWYRQLPEEGLKFMVYLQKENIIDESGMPKERFSAEFPKEGPSILRIQQVVRGDSAAYFCASSPSPQDYNYGYTFGSGTRLTVV.

This clonotype turned up a few times. CDR3 sequence reads: CASSIGQVSYNEQFF. CDR3 bases: TGTGCCAGCAGCATAGGACAGGTCTCCTACAATGAGCAGTTCTTC. The V and J genes are TRBV5-6 and TRBJ2-1, with 7 nucleotides matching TRBD1. The trim removed 4 bases at V and 0 bases at J, leaving 4 bases unmatched. This CDR3 spans 15 amino acids. Germline V gives CDR1 SGHDT, CDR2 YYEEEE.

The chain has TRBV4-1 and TRBJ1-2; tentative D call: TRBD1 (5 bases). CDR3 length: 14 residues. Germline CDR1 reads MGHRA; CDR2 reads YSYEKL. Trimming shortened V by 1 base and J by 4 bases, and 10 bases separated the two germline ends. CDR3 region: CASSQAGTGYGYTF. The CDR3 DNA reads as TGCGCCAGCAGCCAAGCCGGGACGGGCTATGGCTACACCTTC.

In regard to this clonotype: Being one base from a much bigger clone, this may be a read error. The chain recombines TRBV10-3 with TRBJ1-5, with a weak D call TRBD1 (5 bases). CDR3 length: 14 amino acids. Per the germline V gene, CDR1 is ENHRY and CDR2 is SYGVKD. The CDR3 loop reads CVISESTGTQPQHF. The CDR3 DNA reads as TGTGTCATCAGTGAGTCGACGGGGACTCAGCCCCAGCATTTT.

The chain carries TRBV10-3 and TRBJ2-6; perhaps TRBD2 as D (6 bases). V was clipped by 8 bases and J by 0 bases, with 20 bases between them. This CDR3 is 18 amino acids long. Germline V gene sequence: CDR1 ENHRY, CDR2 SYGVKD. The CDR3 DNA reads as TGTGCCATCCTACGGTGGGACTCCCGAAACTCTGGGGCCAACGTCCTGACTTTC. This codes for CAILRWDSRNSGANVLTF.

This clonotype turned up a few times. The chain carries TRBV27 and TRBJ2-1; TRBD1 aligns across 9 bases. J was trimmed by 5 bases and V by 4 bases; bases with no gene match: 12. The CDR3 length is 17 residues. Germline assignment: CDR1 MNHEY and CDR2 SMNVEV (reference sequence). CDR3 protein: CASSWTGVLGSNNEQFF. CDR3 nucleotides: TGTGCCAGCAGTTGGACAGGGGTTCTTGGTAGTAACAATGAGCAGTTCTTC.

This clonotype was seen a few times. This chain joins TRBV5-4 and TRBJ1-1, with a possible D match to TRBD1 (5 bases). V was shortened by 4 bases and J by 7 bases, with 14 bases between the two germline ends. CDR3 length: 13 amino acids. CDR1 is SGHNT and CDR2 is YYREEE in the germline V gene (reference sequence). As DNA, the CDR3 is TGTGCCAGCAGCGGGGCGGGACGGATTGAAGCTTTCTTT. Protein sequence: CASSGAGRIEAFF.

This clonotype was counted only a few times. This chain connects TRBV7-9 to TRBJ2-7, with D possibly being TRBD2 (6 bases). Deletions cut 2 bases from V and 6 bases from J, with 11 bases between. The CDR3 contains 13 residues. CDR1 and CDR2 (germline): SEHNR, FQNEAQ (reference sequence). This chain's CDR3 is CASSLLRGLEQYF. Here the CDR3 DNA reads TGTGCCAGCAGCTTACTGCGGGGTCTCGAGCAGTACTTC.

The gene calls are TRBV7-9 and TRBJ2-1; D not certain. The CDR3 is 14 amino acids. The germline V gene has CDR1 SEHNR and CDR2 FQNEAQ (reference sequence). V lost 5 bases, J lost 5 bases, and 13 bases lay in between. The chain's CDR3 is CASSLPAAHNEQFF. The CDR3 region has the DNA TGTGCCAGCAGCCTCCCTGCGGCCCACAATGAGCAGTTCTTC.

This clonotype has a handful of counts. V gene TRBV7-6 combines with J gene TRBJ2-1; 8 bases are a match to TRBD1. V lost 6 bases, J lost 2 bases, and 12 bases stayed unmatched. The CDR3 spans 17 residues. CDR1 and CDR2 (germline): SGHVS, FNYEAQ. CDR3 sequence (DNA): TGTGCCAGCAGGTCACAGGACAGGGTCCATCCCTACAATGAGCAGTTCTTC. Translated: CASRSQDRVHPYNEQFF.

This sequence joins TRBV13 and TRBJ2-3; 9 bases are shared with TRBD1. This CDR3 has 15 amino acids. V lost 5 bases to trimming and J lost 6 bases; unmatched junction nucleotides: 9. Germline values: CDR1 PRHDT, CDR2 FYEKMQ (reference sequence). In DNA, the CDR3 is TGTGCCAGCAGCCCCGAGGGACAGGGTAGGGATACGCAGTATTTT. Protein: CASSPEGQGRDTQYF.

Notes on this clonotype: Because it lacks the conserved phenylalanine or tryptophan at the end, this CDR3 is likely a read error. J is TRBJ2-3 and V is TRBV11-2, with 10 bases lining up with TRBD1. The V segment lost 1 base and the J segment 5 bases; nucleotides outside the gene matches: 12. Per germline, CDR1 SGHAT and CDR2 FQNNGV. The CDR3 covers 18 residues. The CDR3: CASSLGYPDRGGGDTQYS. The DNA for the CDR3 is TGTGCCAGCAGCTTAGGTTACCCGGACAGGGGGGGCGGAGATACGCAGTATTCT.